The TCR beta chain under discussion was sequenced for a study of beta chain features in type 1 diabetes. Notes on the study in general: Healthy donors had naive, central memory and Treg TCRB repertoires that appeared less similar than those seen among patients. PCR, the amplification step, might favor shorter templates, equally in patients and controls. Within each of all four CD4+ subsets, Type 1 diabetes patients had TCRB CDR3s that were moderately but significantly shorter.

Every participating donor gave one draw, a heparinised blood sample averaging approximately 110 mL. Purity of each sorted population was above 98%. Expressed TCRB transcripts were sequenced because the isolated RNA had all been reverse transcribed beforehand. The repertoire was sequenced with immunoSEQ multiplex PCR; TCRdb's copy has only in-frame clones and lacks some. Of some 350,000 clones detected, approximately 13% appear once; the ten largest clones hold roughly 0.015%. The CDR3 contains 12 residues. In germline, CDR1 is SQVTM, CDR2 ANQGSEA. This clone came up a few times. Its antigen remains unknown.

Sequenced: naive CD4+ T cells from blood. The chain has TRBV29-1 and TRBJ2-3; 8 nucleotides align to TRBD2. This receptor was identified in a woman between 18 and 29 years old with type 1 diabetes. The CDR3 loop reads CSTSGPTDTQYF. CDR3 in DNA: TGCAGTACTAGCGGACCCACAGATACGCAGTATTTT.